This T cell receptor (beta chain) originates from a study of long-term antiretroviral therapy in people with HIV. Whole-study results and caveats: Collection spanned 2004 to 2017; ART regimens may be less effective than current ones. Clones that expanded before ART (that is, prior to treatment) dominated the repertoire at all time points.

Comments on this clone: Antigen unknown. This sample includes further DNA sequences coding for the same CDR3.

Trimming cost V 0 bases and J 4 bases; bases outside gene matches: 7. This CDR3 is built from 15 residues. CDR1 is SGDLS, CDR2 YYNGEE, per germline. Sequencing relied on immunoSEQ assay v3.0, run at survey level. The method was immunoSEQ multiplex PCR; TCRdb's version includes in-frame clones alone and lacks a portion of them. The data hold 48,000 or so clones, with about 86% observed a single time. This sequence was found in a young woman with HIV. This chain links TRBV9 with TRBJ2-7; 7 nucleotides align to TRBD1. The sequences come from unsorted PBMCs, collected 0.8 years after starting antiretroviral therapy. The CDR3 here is CASSVEGDSRYEQYF. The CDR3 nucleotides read TGTGCCAGCAGCGTAGAAGGGGACAGCCGTTACGAGCAGTACTTC.